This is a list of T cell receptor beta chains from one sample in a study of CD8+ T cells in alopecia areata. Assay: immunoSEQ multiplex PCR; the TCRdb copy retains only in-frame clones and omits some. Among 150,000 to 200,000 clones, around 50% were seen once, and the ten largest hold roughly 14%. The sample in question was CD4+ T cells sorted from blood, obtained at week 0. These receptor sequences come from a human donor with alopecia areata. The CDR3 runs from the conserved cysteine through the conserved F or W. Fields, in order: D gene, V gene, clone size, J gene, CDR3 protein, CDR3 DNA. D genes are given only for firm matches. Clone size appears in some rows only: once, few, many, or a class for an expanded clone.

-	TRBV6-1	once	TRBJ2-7	CASSWRQDEQYF	TGTGCCAGCAGCTGGAGACAGGACGAGCAGTACTTC
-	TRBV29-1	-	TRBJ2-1	CSVDGGISNEQFF	TGCAGCGTAGACGGGGGAATCAGCAATGAGCAGTTCTTC
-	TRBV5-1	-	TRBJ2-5	CASSGGAKETQYF	TGCGCCAGCAGCGGGGGCGCTAAAGAGACCCAGTACTTC
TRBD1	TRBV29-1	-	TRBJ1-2	CSVLTGDYGYTF	TGCAGCGTACTGACAGGGGACTATGGCTACACCTTC
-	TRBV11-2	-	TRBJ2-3	CASSYGPTDTQYF	TGTGCCAGCAGCTACGGACCCACAGATACGCAGTATTTT
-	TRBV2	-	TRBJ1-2	CASSEHYGYTF	TGTGCCAGCAGTGAACACTATGGCTACACCTTC
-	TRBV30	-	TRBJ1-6	CAWSEAANSPLHF	TGTGCCTGGAGTGAGGCAGCCAATTCACCCCTCCACTTT
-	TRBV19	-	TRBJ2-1	CAGSGGLDRGEQFF	TGTGCCGGTAGTGGGGGACTTGATCGTGGTGAGCAGTTCTTC
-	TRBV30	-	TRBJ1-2	CAWSAFGTHQINYGYTF	TGTGCCTGGAGTGCCTTCGGGACACACCAAATTAACTATGGCTACACCTTC
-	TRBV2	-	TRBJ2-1	CASEGIFNSYNEQFF	TGTGCCAGCGAAGGGATCTTTAACTCCTACAATGAGCAGTTCTTC
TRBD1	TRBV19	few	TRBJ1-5	CASRRGQVNQPQHF	TGTGCCAGTAGGAGGGGACAGGTTAATCAGCCCCAGCATTTT
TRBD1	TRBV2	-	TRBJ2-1	CASRGVDRLNNEQFF	TGTGCCAGCAGGGGCGTGGACAGGTTGAACAATGAGCAGTTCTTC
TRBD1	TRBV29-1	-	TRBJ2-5	CSATTGTDKWETQYF	TGCAGCGCCACCACCGGGACAGATAAATGGGAGACCCAGTACTTC
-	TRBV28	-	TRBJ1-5	CASSSDQPQHF	TGTGCCAGCAGTTCCGATCAGCCCCAGCATTTT
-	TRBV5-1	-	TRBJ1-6	CASSFLGQNSPLHF	TGCGCCAGCAGCTTCCTGGGTCAAAATTCACCCCTCCACTTT
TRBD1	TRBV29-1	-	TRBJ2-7	CSVGPRTGSYEQYF	TGCAGCGTTGGCCCCCGGACAGGGAGCTACGAGCAGTACTTC
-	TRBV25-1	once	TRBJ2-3	CASSPRGSSDTQYF	TGTGCCAGCAGTCCCAGGGGTAGTTCGGATACGCAGTATTTT
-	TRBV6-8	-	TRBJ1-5	CASSYPPDSRNQPQHF	TGTGCCAGCAGTTACCCCCCGGACAGCCGCAATCAGCCCCAGCATTTT
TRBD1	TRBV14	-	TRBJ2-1	CASSPFRQGGLNEQFF	TGTGCCAGCAGCCCATTCAGACAGGGCGGGCTTAATGAGCAGTTCTTC
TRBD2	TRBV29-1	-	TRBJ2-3	CSALAGGSTDTQYF	TGCAGCGCATTAGCGGGGGGTAGCACAGATACGCAGTATTTT
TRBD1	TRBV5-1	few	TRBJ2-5	CASSGQGGQETQYF	TGCGCCAGCAGCGGACAGGGTGGGCAAGAGACCCAGTACTTC
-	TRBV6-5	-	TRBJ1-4	CASSGLGLANEKLFF	TGTGCCAGCAGTGGTCTTGGGTTAGCTAATGAAAAACTGTTTTTT
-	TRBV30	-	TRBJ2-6	CAWGGLGANVLTF	TGTGCCTGGGGAGGTTTGGGGGCCAACGTCCTGACTTTC
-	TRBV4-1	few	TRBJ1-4	CASSQVLEKLFF	TGCGCCAGCAGCCAAGTTTTGGAAAAACTGTTTTTT
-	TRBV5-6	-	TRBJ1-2	CASSFPSVVSNYGYTF	TGTGCCAGCAGCTTTCCTTCGGTAGTTTCCAACTATGGCTACACCTTC
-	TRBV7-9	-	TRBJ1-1	CASGTGLGDTEAFF	TGTGCCAGTGGAACGGGTCTGGGGGACACTGAAGCTTTCTTT
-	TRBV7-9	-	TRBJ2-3	CASSLDLSTDTQYF	TGTGCCAGCAGCTTAGACCTCTCTACTGATACGCAGTATTTT
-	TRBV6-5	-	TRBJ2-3	CASSSPGRTDTQYF	TGTGCCAGCAGTTCTCCCGGGCGAACAGATACGCAGTATTTT
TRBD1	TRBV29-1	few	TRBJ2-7	CSAKDRGIYEQYF	TGCAGCGCCAAAGACAGGGGAATCTACGAGCAGTACTTC
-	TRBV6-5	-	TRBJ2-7	CASSYSPYEQYF	TGTGCCAGCAGTTACTCCCCCTACGAGCAGTACTTC
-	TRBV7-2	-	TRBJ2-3	CASSLTPDTQYF	TGTGCCAGCAGCTTAACACCAGATACGCAGTATTTT
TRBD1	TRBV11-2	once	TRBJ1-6	CASSLRQGARLTQPLHF	TGTGCCAGCAGCCTCAGACAGGGGGCTCGGCTAACTCAACCCCTCCACTTT
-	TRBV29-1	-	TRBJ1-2	CSVPAASGNYGYTF	TGCAGCGTGCCGGCCGCAAGCGGAAACTATGGCTACACCTTC
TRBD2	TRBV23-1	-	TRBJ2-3	CASSQVSGESTDTQYF	TGCGCCAGCAGTCAGGTCAGCGGGGAAAGCACAGATACGCAGTATTTT
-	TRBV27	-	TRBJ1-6	CASSYSTGQGSPLHF	TGTGCCAGCAGTTACTCTACGGGGCAGGGTTCACCCCTCCACTTT
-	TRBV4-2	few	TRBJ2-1	CASSRRTSYNEQFF	TGTGCCAGCAGCCGACGGACATCCTACAATGAGCAGTTCTTC
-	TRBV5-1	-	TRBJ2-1	CASSLVGENNEQFF	TGCGCCAGCAGCTTGGTGGGGGAGAACAATGAGCAGTTCTTC
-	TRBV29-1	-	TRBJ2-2	CSVGRVSGELFF	TGCAGCGTCGGGAGAGTTTCCGGGGAGCTGTTTTTT
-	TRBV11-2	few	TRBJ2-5	CASSRTGYQETQYF	TGTGCCAGCAGCCGAACCGGGTATCAAGAGACCCAGTACTTC
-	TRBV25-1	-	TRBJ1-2	CASSGVGGVYGYTF	TGTGCCAGCAGTGGGGTTGGGGGTGTTTATGGCTACACCTTC